These 18 T cell receptor beta chains share one sample of origin, sequenced in a study of T cells in Graves' hyperthyroidism and ophthalmopathy. Amplified TCR beta CDR3 regions came from RNA transcripts. Carried out on the TCR CDR3, a first-round RT-PCR used the HTBI primer set. TCRdb processed the multiplex PCR reads anew with MiXCR; each CDR3 protein has one entry. The sample gives about 560,000 distinct CDR3 sequences, around 15% of which show up once; around 19% is in the top ten. Material for sequencing was blood. Receptors originate from a woman aged 18-29 years with Graves' hyperthyroidism.

The J gene is TRBJ1-3, the V gene TRBV6-1, with a tentative D call TRBD1 (5 bases). V was shortened by 0 bases and J by 0 bases, with 6 bases between the two germline ends. Germline V gene sequence: CDR1 MNHNS, CDR2 SASEGT. This CDR3 spans 15 amino acids. The CDR3 loop reads CASSEAGGSGNTIYF. The CDR3 DNA follows: TGTGCCAGCAGTGAAGCTGGGGGCTCTGGAAACACCATATATTTT.

This clonotype was counted many times. The V gene is TRBV20-1, the J gene TRBJ2-3; D may be TRBD2 (5 bases). Germline V lookup: CDR1 DFQATT, CDR2 SNEGSKA (reference sequence). Trimming stripped 6 bases from V and 1 base from J, with 11 bases between. The CDR3 extends over 13 amino acids. The CDR3 reads CSAHPGGTDTQYF. The CDR3 DNA follows: TGCAGTGCCCATCCCGGGGGCACAGATACGCAGTATTTT.

The chain recombines TRBV9 with TRBJ1-2; 7 bases are shared with TRBD1. The CDR3 length is 16 residues. Germline-derived CDR1 and CDR2 are SGDLS and YYNGEE. J gave up 2 bases and V 3 bases, and 10 bases lay outside the gene matches. CDR3 in amino acids: CASSETGALSNYGYTF. Written as DNA, the CDR3 is TGTGCCAGCAGCGAAACAGGGGCCCTCTCCAACTATGGCTACACCTTC.

V gene TRBV7-9 combines with J gene TRBJ1-5; the D is unclear. Germline assignment: CDR1 SEHNR and CDR2 FQNEAQ (reference sequence). The CDR3 is made up of 13 amino acids. The germline V and J ends were trimmed by 5 bases and 7 bases, with 12 bases remaining between them. The DNA of the CDR3 is TGTGCCAGCAGCCACGGGTTGGCACAGCCCCAGCATTTT. It is translated as CASSHGLAQPQHF.

The chain carries TRBV24-1 and TRBJ2-2, with 12 bases matching TRBD2. Trimming cost V 3 bases and J 7 bases; bases outside gene matches: 8. CDR3 length: 17 residues. Looked up from germline, CDR1 is KGHDR and CDR2 is SFDVKD. In nucleotides, the CDR3 is TGTGCCACCAGTGATACGACTAGCGGGAGTCGGGTCGGGGAGCTGTTTTTT. Translated, it gives CATSDTTSGSRVGELFF.

The chain is built from TRBV20-1 and TRBJ2-2, with 7 positions matching TRBD1. Unmatched junction bases numbered 7, after V lost 6 bases and J lost 3 bases. Germline V gene lookup returns CDR1 DFQATT and CDR2 SNEGSKA (reference sequence). The CDR3 length is 14 residues. The CDR3 DNA sequence: TGCAGTGCCCCAGACAGGGAACACACCGGGGAGCTGTTTTTT. This codes for CSAPDREHTGELFF.

The rearrangement joins TRBV19 to TRBJ2-7; D unresolved. The V end was cut by 7 bases, the J end by 7 bases, with 11 bases between. Germline values: CDR1 LNHDA, CDR2 SQIVND (reference sequence). The CDR3 runs 11 residues. CDR3 sequence: CASTDAGEQYF. The CDR3 DNA reads TGTGCCAGTACCGACGCTGGGGAGCAGTACTTC.

There are a few counts of this clonotype. This rearrangement joins TRBV7-6 to TRBJ2-3, with D perhaps TRBD1 (6 bases). The CDR3 runs to 16 residues. V lost 7 bases, J lost 1 base, and 18 bases lay in between. Germline V lookup: CDR1 SGHVS, CDR2 FNYEAQ. CDR3 amino acids: CASTKIVGAGTDTQYF. For the CDR3, the DNA is TGTGCCAGCACCAAAATTGTGGGGGCCGGCACAGATACGCAGTATTTT.

This clonotype has a count of ten or more. The chain carries TRBV20-1 and TRBJ2-3, with 11 bases matching TRBD2. This CDR3 has 15 residues. Germline V gene lookup returns CDR1 DFQATT and CDR2 SNEGSKA (reference sequence). The V segment lost 5 bases and the J segment 2 bases; nucleotides outside the gene matches: 6. Here the CDR3 reads CSARRLAGSTDTQYF. The CDR3 DNA follows: TGCAGTGCTCGACGACTAGCGGGATCCACAGATACGCAGTATTTT.

This clonotype appeared a few times. The rearrangement links TRBV10-3 to TRBJ1-1; D is ambiguous. The V and J ends lost 3 bases and 3 bases respectively, with 8 bases between them. CDR1 is ENHRY and CDR2 is SYGVKD in the germline V gene. The CDR3 contains 13 residues. Here the CDR3 reads CAISDWEDTEAFF. CDR3 bases: TGTGCCATCAGTGATTGGGAGGACACTGAAGCTTTCTTT.

This clonotype was detected ten times or more. The rearrangement joins TRBV24-1 to TRBJ2-3, with D perhaps TRBD1 (6 bases). Germline V gives CDR1 KGHDR, CDR2 SFDVKD. The CDR3 runs to 13 residues. The ends were cut back, 4 bases at V and 7 bases at J, with 11 bases in the middle. The DNA for the CDR3 is TGTGCCACCAGTGAGTCAGGGGAATATACGCAGTATTTT. Encoded protein: CATSESGEYTQYF.

Note on this clonotype: A much larger clone lies a single base off, so this may be a read error. V usage is TRBV27 and J usage is TRBJ2-1; 8 bases are shared with TRBD2. There are 15 residues in the CDR3. Germline V gene lookup returns CDR1 MNHEY and CDR2 SMNVEV (reference sequence). The CDR3 sequence: CASSSSGLAGNKQFF. CDR3 bases: TGTGCCAGCAGTTCCTCAGGACTAGCCGGCAATAAGCAGTTCTTC.

This clonotype was observed a handful of times. The chain combines TRBV20-1 with TRBJ2-1, with TRBD2 matching 7 bases. Per germline, CDR1 DFQATT and CDR2 SNEGSKA (reference sequence). With V trimmed by 1 base and J by 2 bases, 8 bases remained unmatched. The CDR3 length is 16 residues. CDR3 coding DNA: TGCAGTGCTAGAGGACTTAGCGGGTTCGCCTACAATGAGCAGTTCTTC. It specifies CSARGLSGFAYNEQFF.

The sample holds many counts of this clonotype. The chain recombines TRBV20-1 with TRBJ2-7, with D possibly TRBD1 on 5 matching bases. Germline loops: CDR1 DFQATT, CDR2 SNEGSKA (reference sequence). V lost 3 bases and J 0 bases, leaving 12 bases between the germline ends. The CDR3 totals 14 residues. The CDR3 nucleotides are TGCAGTGCTAGGGCTACAGGAGCCTCCTACGAGCAGTACTTC. Protein product: CSARATGASYEQYF.

In this sample, this clonotype turned up many times. V usage is TRBV11-2 and J usage is TRBJ2-1, with 10 bases that match TRBD2. Unmatched junction bases numbered 5, after V lost 5 bases and J lost 4 bases. Germline values: CDR1 SGHAT, CDR2 FQNNGV. The CDR3 runs 15 residues. Here the CDR3 reads CASSQLAGRYNEQFF. The CDR3 bases are TGTGCCAGCAGCCAACTAGCGGGAAGATACAATGAGCAGTTCTTC. The whole variable domain, filled in from reference TRBV11-2 and TRBJ2-1, reads EAGVAQSPRYKIIEKRQSVAFWCNPISGHATLYWYQQILGQGPKLLIQFQNNGVVDDSQLPKDRFSAERLKGVDSTLKIQPAKLEDSAVYLCASSQLAGRYNEQFFGPGTRLTVL.

This clonotype was counted many times. This chain links TRBV4-1 with TRBJ1-1, with TRBD1 as a possible D gene (5 bases). The germline V gene has CDR1 MGHRA and CDR2 YSYEKL. The CDR3 spans 17 residues. The germline V and J ends were trimmed by 0 bases and 1 base, with 15 bases remaining between them. The CDR3 reads CASSQDFGHTRNTEAFF. The CDR3, as DNA: TGCGCCAGCAGCCAAGATTTTGGACACACCCGGAACACTGAAGCTTTCTTT.

This clonotype was counted many times. V and J are TRBV5-8 and TRBJ1-2, with TRBD1 as a possible D gene (5 bases). The germline V gene has CDR1 SGHTS and CDR2 YDEGEE. With 0 bases removed from V and 5 bases from J, the gap between germline ends came to 17 bases. The CDR3 length is 16 residues. The CDR3 spells CASSLESRVKAYGYTF. CDR3 in DNA: TGTGCCAGCAGCTTGGAAAGCAGGGTGAAGGCTTATGGCTACACCTTC.

This clonotype was counted at least ten times. This sequence joins TRBV20-1 and TRBJ2-1; D tentatively reads TRBD1 or TRBD2 (6 bases each). The CDR3 totals 16 residues. Germline V gene lookup returns CDR1 DFQATT and CDR2 SNEGSKA (reference sequence). The V gene lost 0 bases and the J gene lost 4 bases, with 16 bases spanning the gap. The CDR3 reads CSARDPGGDKYNEQFF. The CDR3 DNA sequence: TGCAGTGCTAGAGATCCCGGCGGGGACAAGTACAATGAGCAGTTCTTC.